Below, 25 T cell receptor beta chains from the same sample are listed, as sequenced in a study of cytomegalovirus exposure and HLA in healthy donors. The PCR had 60 Vbeta and 13 Jbeta primers. Using immunoSEQ multiplex PCR, the repertoire was profiled, and TCRdb retains in-frame clones only, with some absent. Of about 150,000 clones in the sample, 70% to 90% were seen once. The sample was PBMCs. These receptors all come from a woman between 18 and 30 years old in good health and CMV-seronegative.

The chain has TRBV6-1 and TRBJ1-6; D remains unclear. Germline V gene lookup returns CDR1 MNHNS and CDR2 SASEGT. There are 14 residues in the CDR3. The V end was cut by 5 bases, the J end by 5 bases, with 10 bases between. The DNA for the CDR3 is TGTGCCAGCAGTACCCTAGCTGATAATTCACCCCTCCACTTT. Its translation is CASSTLADNSPLHF.

This clone was counted only a few times. V is TRBV7-3 and J is TRBJ2-7; perhaps TRBD1 as D (6 bases). Germline lookup yields CDR1 SGHTA and CDR2 FQGTGA. This CDR3 comprises 12 residues. The V and J ends lost 11 bases and 4 bases respectively, with 15 bases between them. CDR3 sequence reads: CAWQGNGYEQYF. CDR3 sequence (DNA): TGTGCCTGGCAGGGGAACGGATACGAGCAGTACTTC.

This chain uses TRBV29-1 with TRBJ1-4; D remains unclear. The germline gives CDR1 SQVTM, CDR2 ANQGSEA. There are 12 residues in the CDR3. V lost 4 bases to trimming and J lost 6 bases, with 9 bases between them. The DNA for the CDR3 is TGCAGCGTTGTTGGGCCGGATGAAAAACTGTTTTTT. This codes for CSVVGPDEKLFF.

This chain uses TRBV19 with TRBJ1-2; a weak D match, TRBD1 (6 bases). V was cut by 4 bases and J by 3 bases, with 12 bases left in between. The germline CDR1 and CDR2 sequences are LNHDA and SQIVND (reference sequence). The CDR3 consists of 14 residues. CDR3 loop: CASSNWTVYYGYTF. The CDR3 DNA reads as TGTGCCAGTAGTAACTGGACAGTTTACTATGGCTACACCTTC.

V usage is TRBV2 and J usage is TRBJ1-1; TRBD1 is a possible D gene (5 bases). V was shortened by 5 bases and J by 4 bases, with 11 bases between the two germline ends. In germline, CDR1 is SNHLY, CDR2 FYNNEI. The CDR3 consists of 13 residues. The CDR3 region is CASSPQGSTEAFF. In DNA form, the CDR3 reads TGTGCCAGCAGTCCTCAGGGCTCCACTGAAGCTTTCTTT.

This clone came up a few times. This chain connects TRBV4-1 to TRBJ1-5, with D tentatively TRBD1 (6 bases). CDR1 and CDR2 from the germline V gene are MGHRA and YSYEKL. CDR3 size: 15 residues. V shed 3 bases and J shed 3 bases, with 12 bases lying between them. CDR3 coding DNA: TGCGCCAGCAGCCACGGGGACACGAACAATCAGCCCCAGCATTTT. Protein: CASSHGDTNNQPQHF.

This chain connects TRBV7-6 to TRBJ2-5, with D unresolved. V was pared by 5 bases and J by 1 base, with 8 bases between. The CDR3 extends over 13 amino acids. Germline CDR1 and CDR2: SGHVS and FNYEAQ. The CDR3 sequence: CASSPRFQETQYF. The CDR3 DNA reads as TGTGCCAGCAGCCCGCGCTTCCAAGAGACCCAGTACTTC.

V gene TRBV4-1 combines with J gene TRBJ2-2, with 7 bases aligning to TRBD2. The V and J ends lost 1 base and 5 bases, in that order; junction bases with no gene match: 10. This CDR3 comprises 17 residues. Germline CDR1 MGHRA, CDR2 YSYEKL. CDR3 bases: TGCGCCAGCAGCCAAGTCCCCTTAGCGGGCGGGACCGGGGAGCTGTTTTTT. Protein product: CASSQVPLAGGTGELFF.

This clone was seen once. The chain has TRBV5-8 and TRBJ2-3, with a weak D call TRBD2 (5 bases). The CDR3 consists of 14 residues. V gave up 4 bases and J gave up 0 bases, with 9 bases separating them. The germline V gene encodes CDR1 SGHTS and CDR2 YDEGEE. Written as DNA, the CDR3 is TGTGCCAGCAGCCTTAGCGTTAGCACAGATACGCAGTATTTT. Amino acids: CASSLSVSTDTQYF.

This clone has only a few counts. The rearrangement links TRBV19 to TRBJ1-1; 9 bases agree with TRBD1. The CDR3 has 14 residues. Germline CDR1 is LNHDA and CDR2 is SQIVND (reference sequence). Trimming took 10 bases from V and 1 from J; bases not matched to a gene: 7. The CDR3 is CATTRQGGNTEAFF. Here the CDR3 DNA reads TGTGCCACCACTCGACAGGGGGGGAACACTGAAGCTTTCTTT.

This clone was seen a few times. The chain couples TRBV5-1 to TRBJ1-1; tentatively, D is TRBD1 (5 bases). The V gene's germline CDR1 is SGHRS and CDR2 YFSETQ. The CDR3 is made up of 17 amino acids. The germline V and J ends were trimmed by 0 bases and 0 bases, with 15 bases remaining between them. DNA of the CDR3: TGCGCCAGCAGCTTGGGGGGGAATGGGGGGATGAACACTGAAGCTTTCTTT. It is translated as CASSLGGNGGMNTEAFF.

This chain uses TRBV29-1 with TRBJ2-6, with D maybe TRBD2 (5 bases). Germline CDR1 is SQVTM and CDR2 is ANQGSEA. V lost 2 bases, J lost 3 bases, and 11 bases lay in between. CDR3 size: 15 residues. As DNA, the CDR3 is TGCAGCGTTGAATTCCGGGAAAGTGGGGCCAACGTCCTGACTTTC. Protein: CSVEFRESGANVLTF.

This chain joins TRBV6-6 and TRBJ2-2; the D is unclear. The CDR3 runs 14 residues. Germline CDR1 MNHNY, CDR2 SVGAGI (reference sequence). Trimming removed 5 bases at V and 3 bases at J, with 10 bases between. The CDR3 reads CASSPPSHTGELFF. Written as DNA, the CDR3 is TGTGCCAGCAGTCCCCCCTCCCACACCGGGGAGCTGTTTTTT.

This chain joins TRBV5-4 and TRBJ2-3; TRBD2 aligns across 14 bases. The CDR3 has 19 amino acids. The germline CDR1 and CDR2 sequences are SGHNT and YYREEE (reference sequence). V lost 3 bases and J lost 4; bases outside the gene matches: 13. CDR3 amino acids: CASSSPGLAGAPRADTQYF. The CDR3 DNA follows: TGTGCCAGCAGCTCGCCGGGACTAGCGGGGGCGCCCAGGGCAGATACGCAGTATTTT.

This clone was observed a single time. The rearrangement uses TRBV11-1 and TRBJ2-1, with 9 bases that match TRBD1. After removal of 2 bases from V and 8 bases from J, the junction contained 10 bases not matched to a gene. The CDR3 is 16 amino acids. Germline values: CDR1 SGHAT, CDR2 FQDESV (reference sequence). The CDR3 protein is CASSLTTGGETDEQFF. Written as DNA, the CDR3 is TGTGCCAGCAGCTTAACGACAGGGGGAGAAACGGATGAGCAGTTCTTC.

This chain joins TRBV6-1 and TRBJ2-5, with 11 bases that match TRBD2. V dropped 4 bases and J dropped 1; count of bases not matched to a gene: 5. Per the germline V gene, CDR1 is MNHNS and CDR2 is SASEGT. This CDR3 is built from 16 residues. CDR3 DNA sequence: TGTGCCAGCAGTGCCCGACTAGCGGGGATCCAAGAGACCCAGTACTTC. Translated, it gives CASSARLAGIQETQYF.

The chain uses TRBV5-4 and TRBJ2-2; no reliable D call. The V gene's germline CDR1 is SGHNT and CDR2 YYREEE (reference sequence). V lost 3 bases and J 1 base, leaving 7 bases between the germline ends. CDR3 length: 14 amino acids. The CDR3 bases are TGTGCCAGCAGCTCAAACAGGAACACCGGGGAGCTGTTTTTT. It yields the protein CASSSNRNTGELFF.

The chain has TRBV19 and TRBJ1-3; D gene ambiguous. Germline V gives CDR1 LNHDA, CDR2 SQIVND (reference sequence). The ends were cut back, 6 bases at V and 0 bases at J, with 12 bases in the middle. The CDR3 has 15 residues. The CDR3 sequence is CASRPREYSGNTIYF. In DNA, the CDR3 is TGTGCCAGTAGGCCGAGAGAATACTCTGGAAACACCATATATTTT.

The genes are TRBV27 and TRBJ2-3; 10 bases line up with TRBD2. CDR3 size: 16 residues. V shed 5 bases and J 0 bases; nucleotides not matched to a gene: 5. Per germline, CDR1 MNHEY and CDR2 SMNVEV (reference sequence). The CDR3 region is CASSPGLASSTDTQYF. In DNA, the CDR3 is TGTGCCAGCAGTCCGGGACTAGCGTCTAGCACAGATACGCAGTATTTT.

This chain joins TRBV5-4 and TRBJ1-2; a possible D gene is TRBD1 (5 bases). Germline V lookup: CDR1 SGHNT, CDR2 YYREEE (reference sequence). V was pared by 8 bases and J by 13 bases, with 12 bases between. The CDR3 has 9 amino acids. CDR3 region: CASGHPRTF. As DNA, the CDR3 is TGTGCCAGTGGACATCCTCGCACCTTC.

CDR3 DNA: TGCGCCAGCAGGCAGGGGGGCCAGGGGGGGACCCAGTACTTC. Its protein is CASRQGGQGGTQYF. The V and J genes are TRBV5-1 and TRBJ2-5; D might be TRBD1 (7 bases). The CDR3 is 14 residues long. The germline V gene encodes CDR1 SGHRS and CDR2 YFSETQ. The V end was cut by 5 bases, the J end by 7 bases, with 18 bases between.

The table lists this clone with a count of one. J is TRBJ2-6 and V is TRBV28, with 8 bases that match TRBD1. V trimming: 2 bases; J trimming: 0 bases; junction bases outside the gene matches: 3. This CDR3 is built from 17 residues. Looked up from germline, CDR1 is MDHEN and CDR2 is SYDVKM. In nucleotides, the CDR3 is TGTGCCAGCAGTTTAACAGGGGGTTACTCTGGGGCCAACGTCCTGACTTTC. Protein product: CASSLTGGYSGANVLTF. The full variable domain, rest sourced from reference TRBV28 and TRBJ2-6, is DVKVTQSSRYLVKRTGEKVFLECVQDMDHENMFWYRQDPGLGLRLIYFSYDVKMKEKGDIPEGYSVSREKKERFSLILESASTNQTSMYLCASSLTGGYSGANVLTFGAGSRLTVL.

Here the CDR3 DNA reads TGTGCCAGCAGCCAATGGCTTCAAGAGACCCAGTACTTC. The encoded protein is CASSQWLQETQYF. The chain couples TRBV14 to TRBJ2-5; D is unclear. The CDR3 totals 13 residues. Germline V lookup: CDR1 SGHDN, CDR2 FVKESK. Trimming cost V 2 bases and J 2 bases, with 6 bases left between them.

The CDR3 coding sequence is TGTGCCAGCAGCTTAGGACAGGGGAGCTACAATGAGCAGTTCTTC. Amino acids: CASSLGQGSYNEQFF. V and J are TRBV11-2 and TRBJ2-1; 8 nucleotides align to TRBD1. This CDR3 has 15 residues. The J segment lost 3 bases and the V segment lost 1 base, leaving 2 bases of the junction unmatched. The germline V gene encodes CDR1 SGHAT and CDR2 FQNNGV.

The chain joins TRBV6-1 to TRBJ2-2; TRBD1 is a possible D gene (5 bases). Germline V CDR1 and CDR2: MNHNS, SASEGT. The CDR3 contains 15 residues. The V end lost 4 bases, the J end lost 1 base, and 10 bases lay between the germline ends. The CDR3 sequence is CASSARAQNTGELFF. The CDR3 coding sequence is TGTGCCAGCAGTGCCAGGGCCCAGAACACCGGGGAGCTGTTTTTT.